This is a list of T cell receptor beta chains from one sample in a study of technical replicates of blood from a handful of donors. Profiling relied on immunoSEQ multiplex PCR, and the TCRdb table lists in-frame clones only, not all of them. This table holds tens of thousands of clones, more than 90% found once. Sequencing was performed on T cells isolated from PBMCs. These receptors were taken from a human donor in good health. Both conserved end residues are part of each CDR3. Fields, in order: J gene, clone size, D gene, V gene, CDR3 protein, CDR3 DNA. The D gene is left open where the match is weak. Clone size is stated in some rows and not others, as once, few, many or a class when expanded.

j_call: TRBJ2-5
clone_size: -
d_call: TRBD2
v_call: TRBV9
cdr3_aa: CASSVYGRDEETQYF
cdr3_nt: TGTGCCAGCAGCGTATACGGGAGGGACGAAGAGACCCAGTACTTC

j_call: TRBJ1-1
clone_size: -
d_call: -
v_call: TRBV21-1
cdr3_aa: CASSPRDRGSMNTEAFF
cdr3_nt: TGTGCCAGCAGCCCCCGGGACAGGGGCTCCATGAACACTGAAGCTTTCTTT

j_call: TRBJ2-3
clone_size: -
d_call: TRBD2
v_call: TRBV6-1
cdr3_aa: CASSEHSGRMWDTQYF
cdr3_nt: TGTGCCAGCAGTGAACACAGCGGGAGAATGTGGGATACGCAGTATTTT

j_call: TRBJ2-5
clone_size: once
d_call: TRBD1
v_call: TRBV18
cdr3_aa: CASANRQGQETQYF
cdr3_nt: TGTGCCAGCGCCAACCGACAGGGACAAGAGACCCAGTACTTC

j_call: TRBJ2-5
clone_size: -
d_call: -
v_call: TRBV6-5
cdr3_aa: CASSSLASQETQYF
cdr3_nt: TGTGCCAGCAGTTCCCTAGCGAGTCAGGAGACCCAGTACTTC

j_call: TRBJ2-1
clone_size: -
d_call: -
v_call: TRBV5-1
cdr3_aa: CASSFGRGGINEQFF
cdr3_nt: TGCGCCAGCAGCTTTGGGAGGGGGGGCATCAATGAGCAGTTCTTC

j_call: TRBJ2-5
clone_size: -
d_call: -
v_call: TRBV11-3
cdr3_aa: CASLRETGAGGTQYF
cdr3_nt: TGTGCCAGCCTGCGGGAAACAGGGGCTGGGGGGACCCAGTACTTC

j_call: TRBJ2-5
clone_size: once
d_call: -
v_call: TRBV6-1
cdr3_aa: CASSEVRDYKETQYF
cdr3_nt: TGTGCCAGCAGTGAAGTCCGAGACTATAAAGAGACCCAGTACTTC

j_call: TRBJ1-5
clone_size: -
d_call: TRBD1
v_call: TRBV6-1
cdr3_aa: CASSEAGTGGVWQIQPQHF
cdr3_nt: TGTGCCAGCAGTGAGGCCGGGACAGGGGGCGTATGGCAAATTCAGCCCCAGCATTTT

j_call: TRBJ2-2
clone_size: -
d_call: TRBD1
v_call: TRBV9
cdr3_aa: CASSVDVGQMAGELFF
cdr3_nt: TGTGCCAGCAGCGTAGACGTGGGACAGATGGCCGGGGAGCTGTTTTTT

j_call: TRBJ2-5
clone_size: -
d_call: TRBD1
v_call: TRBV19
cdr3_aa: CASSRDREETQYF
cdr3_nt: TGTGCCAGTAGTAGGGACAGGGAAGAGACCCAGTACTTC

j_call: TRBJ1-1
clone_size: few
d_call: TRBD1
v_call: TRBV11-2
cdr3_aa: CASSFSDRVPEAFF
cdr3_nt: TGTGCCAGCAGCTTTTCTGACAGGGTGCCTGAAGCTTTCTTT

j_call: TRBJ2-1
clone_size: -
d_call: TRBD2
v_call: TRBV30
cdr3_aa: CAWTSGVSYNEQFF
cdr3_nt: TGTGCCTGGACTAGCGGCGTTTCCTACAATGAGCAGTTCTTC

j_call: TRBJ2-7
clone_size: -
d_call: -
v_call: TRBV6-5
cdr3_aa: CASTPGVARSYEQYF
cdr3_nt: TGTGCCAGCACCCCCGGGGTAGCGCGATCCTACGAGCAGTACTTC

j_call: TRBJ1-4
clone_size: -
d_call: -
v_call: TRBV12-1
cdr3_aa: CASSFAPGITNEKLFF
cdr3_nt: -

j_call: TRBJ2-7
clone_size: -
d_call: TRBD1
v_call: TRBV11-2
cdr3_aa: CASSFGTEISYEQYF
cdr3_nt: TGTGCCAGCAGCTTCGGGACAGAGATTTCCTACGAGCAGTACTTC

j_call: TRBJ2-7
clone_size: -
d_call: -
v_call: TRBV6-1
cdr3_aa: CASSEGALSSYEQYF
cdr3_nt: TGTGCCAGCAGTGAGGGGGCGCTTAGCTCCTACGAGCAGTACTTC

j_call: TRBJ1-4
clone_size: few
d_call: TRBD1
v_call: TRBV30
cdr3_aa: CAWSRDSWNEKLFF
cdr3_nt: TGTGCCTGGAGTCGGGACAGTTGGAATGAAAAACTGTTTTTT

j_call: TRBJ2-7
clone_size: -
d_call: TRBD1
v_call: TRBV28
cdr3_aa: CASSLPGQGYEQYF
cdr3_nt: TGTGCCAGCAGTTTACCGGGACAGGGCTACGAGCAGTACTTC

j_call: TRBJ1-1
clone_size: -
d_call: -
v_call: TRBV27
cdr3_aa: CASILLGASNTEAFF
cdr3_nt: TGTGCCAGCATCCTCCTGGGGGCCTCGAACACTGAAGCTTTCTTT

j_call: TRBJ2-1
clone_size: -
d_call: -
v_call: TRBV6-5
cdr3_aa: CASSYAAHNEQFF
cdr3_nt: TGTGCCAGCAGTTACGCGGCTCACAATGAGCAGTTCTTC

j_call: TRBJ2-1
clone_size: -
d_call: -
v_call: TRBV27
cdr3_aa: CASSLPAGSGVNEQFF
cdr3_nt: TGTGCCAGCAGTTTACCAGCGGGCTCGGGGGTTAATGAGCAGTTCTTC

j_call: TRBJ2-5
clone_size: -
d_call: -
v_call: TRBV12-5
cdr3_aa: CASGPQGGETQYF
cdr3_nt: TGTGCTAGTGGCCCACAGGGAGGGGAGACCCAGTACTTC

j_call: TRBJ2-5
clone_size: -
d_call: -
v_call: TRBV7-2
cdr3_aa: CASSFMQDGWETQYF
cdr3_nt: TGTGCCAGCAGCTTTATGCAAGACGGGTGGGAGACCCAGTACTTC

j_call: TRBJ2-2
clone_size: -
d_call: TRBD1
v_call: TRBV10-3
cdr3_aa: CAISKAQGASTGELFF
cdr3_nt: TGTGCCATCAGTAAGGCACAGGGGGCCAGCACCGGGGAGCTGTTTTTT

j_call: TRBJ2-3
clone_size: -
d_call: -
v_call: TRBV18
cdr3_aa: CASSPGTDTQYF
cdr3_nt: TGTGCCAGCTCACCCGGCACAGATACGCAGTATTTT

j_call: TRBJ2-4
clone_size: -
d_call: -
v_call: TRBV5-1
cdr3_aa: CASSALAEAKNIQYF
cdr3_nt: TGCGCCAGCAGCGCGTTAGCGGAAGCCAAAAACATTCAGTACTTC

j_call: TRBJ2-1
clone_size: -
d_call: TRBD2
v_call: TRBV6-1
cdr3_aa: CASTALAGGLNEQFF
cdr3_nt: TGTGCCAGCACGGCACTAGCGGGAGGTTTGAATGAGCAGTTCTTC

j_call: TRBJ1-4
clone_size: -
d_call: -
v_call: TRBV29-1
cdr3_aa: CSAAWAGGEKLFF
cdr3_nt: TGCAGCGCCGCTTGGGCGGGAGGTGAAAAACTGTTTTTT

j_call: TRBJ2-7
clone_size: -
d_call: TRBD2
v_call: TRBV30
cdr3_aa: CAWELAGATYEQYF
cdr3_nt: TGTGCCTGGGAACTAGCGGGAGCTACCTACGAGCAGTACTTC

j_call: TRBJ2-3
clone_size: -
d_call: -
v_call: TRBV19
cdr3_aa: CASSMGLTDTQYF
cdr3_nt: TGTGCCAGTAGTATGGGACTCACAGATACGCAGTATTTT

j_call: TRBJ2-7
clone_size: -
d_call: TRBD2
v_call: TRBV14
cdr3_aa: CASSQLAENNEQYF
cdr3_nt: TGTGCCAGCAGCCAACTAGCGGAGAACAACGAGCAGTACTTC

j_call: TRBJ2-7
clone_size: -
d_call: -
v_call: TRBV6-5
cdr3_aa: CASSYSVGGVSYEQYF
cdr3_nt: TGTGCCAGCAGTTACTCAGTCGGAGGGGTGTCCTACGAGCAGTACTTC

j_call: TRBJ1-2
clone_size: -
d_call: -
v_call: TRBV6-1
cdr3_aa: CASSDATGLWYGYTF
cdr3_nt: TGTGCCAGCAGTGACGCCACAGGGCTTTGGTATGGCTACACCTTC

j_call: TRBJ2-7
clone_size: -
d_call: TRBD1
v_call: TRBV5-4
cdr3_aa: CASSFGTGSEQYF
cdr3_nt: TGTGCCAGCAGCTTCGGGACAGGGAGCGAGCAGTACTTC

j_call: TRBJ2-5
clone_size: once
d_call: TRBD2
v_call: TRBV9
cdr3_aa: CASSAGTRQETQYF
cdr3_nt: TGTGCCAGCAGCGCCGGGACTAGACAAGAGACCCAGTACTTC

j_call: TRBJ1-1
clone_size: few
d_call: TRBD1
v_call: TRBV6-5
cdr3_aa: CASRLSGTANTEAFF
cdr3_nt: TGTGCCAGCAGACTTAGCGGGACAGCGAACACTGAAGCTTTCTTT

j_call: TRBJ1-1
clone_size: -
d_call: TRBD1
v_call: TRBV18
cdr3_aa: CASSPDRVTGDTEAFF
cdr3_nt: TGTGCCAGCTCACCGGACAGGGTGACAGGGGACACTGAAGCTTTCTTT

j_call: TRBJ2-5
clone_size: -
d_call: TRBD2
v_call: TRBV6-1
cdr3_aa: CASSASGSYETQYF
cdr3_nt: TGTGCCAGCAGTGCAAGCGGGAGTTATGAGACCCAGTACTTC

j_call: TRBJ1-5
clone_size: -
d_call: -
v_call: TRBV10-2
cdr3_aa: CASSESTGGNQPQHF
cdr3_nt: TGCGCCAGCAGTGAGAGCACAGGAGGCAATCAGCCCCAGCATTTT

j_call: TRBJ2-7
clone_size: once
d_call: -
v_call: TRBV30
cdr3_aa: CAWSHRSYEQYF
cdr3_nt: TGTGCCTGGAGTCACAGATCCTACGAGCAGTACTTC

j_call: TRBJ2-7
clone_size: -
d_call: TRBD1
v_call: TRBV9
cdr3_aa: CASSPGTGVGEQYF
cdr3_nt: TGTGCCAGCAGCCCAGGGACAGGGGTCGGCGAGCAGTACTTC

j_call: TRBJ2-3
clone_size: -
d_call: -
v_call: TRBV4-3
cdr3_aa: CASSQGVGRTDTQYF
cdr3_nt: TGCGCCAGCAGCCAAGGAGTTGGGAGGACAGATACGCAGTATTTT

j_call: TRBJ1-2
clone_size: few
d_call: -
v_call: TRBV28
cdr3_aa: CASIGGYGYTF
cdr3_nt: TGTGCCAGCATTGGGGGGTACGGCTACACCTTC

j_call: TRBJ1-1
clone_size: -
d_call: TRBD1
v_call: TRBV13
cdr3_aa: CASSPPRQGGWDTEAFF
cdr3_nt: TGTGCCAGCAGCCCACCCCGACAGGGCGGATGGGACACTGAAGCTTTCTTT

j_call: TRBJ1-5
clone_size: -
d_call: TRBD1
v_call: TRBV10-3
cdr3_aa: CAISADREAQPQHF
cdr3_nt: TGTGCCATCAGTGCGGACAGGGAGGCTCAGCCCCAGCATTTT

j_call: TRBJ1-2
clone_size: -
d_call: TRBD1
v_call: TRBV27
cdr3_aa: CASSPTTGQGYTF
cdr3_nt: TGTGCCAGCAGCCCTACGACAGGGCAAGGCTACACCTTC

j_call: TRBJ2-7
clone_size: few
d_call: -
v_call: TRBV7-9
cdr3_aa: CASSLAGLPEQYF
cdr3_nt: TGTGCCAGCAGCTTAGCGGGACTGCCAGAGCAGTACTTC